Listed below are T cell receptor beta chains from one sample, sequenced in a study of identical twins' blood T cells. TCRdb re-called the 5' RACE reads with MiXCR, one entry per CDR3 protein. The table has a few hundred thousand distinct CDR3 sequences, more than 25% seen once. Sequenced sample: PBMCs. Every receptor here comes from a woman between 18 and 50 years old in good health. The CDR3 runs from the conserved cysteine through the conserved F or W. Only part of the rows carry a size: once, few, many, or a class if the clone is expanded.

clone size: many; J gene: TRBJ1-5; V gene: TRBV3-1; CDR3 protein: CASSLGTGGFGQPQHF
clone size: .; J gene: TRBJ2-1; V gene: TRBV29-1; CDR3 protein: CSVKRLAVGNEQFF
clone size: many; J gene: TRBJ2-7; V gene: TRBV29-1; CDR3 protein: CSVPLLLAVASYEQYF
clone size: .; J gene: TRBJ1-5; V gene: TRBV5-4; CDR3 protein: CASRISLTKLGYSNQPQHF
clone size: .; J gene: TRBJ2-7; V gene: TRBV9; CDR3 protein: CASSSPSGRPDEQYF
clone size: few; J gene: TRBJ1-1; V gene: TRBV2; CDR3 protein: CASSEDGNTEAFF
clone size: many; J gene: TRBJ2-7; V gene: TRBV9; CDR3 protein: CASSVGGSAYEQYF
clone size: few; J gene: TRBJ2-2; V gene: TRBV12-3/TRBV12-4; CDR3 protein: CASSLVGGGELFF
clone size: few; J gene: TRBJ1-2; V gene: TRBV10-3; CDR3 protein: CAARAAANYGYTF
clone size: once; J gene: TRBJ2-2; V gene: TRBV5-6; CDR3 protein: CASSLRHSNTGELFF
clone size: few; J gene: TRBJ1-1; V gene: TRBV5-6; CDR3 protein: CASSLGWGPREAFF
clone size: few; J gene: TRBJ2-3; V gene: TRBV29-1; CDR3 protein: CSVDGWAGSTDTQYF
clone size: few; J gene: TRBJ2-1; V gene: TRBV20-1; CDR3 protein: CSASIGSSYNEQLF
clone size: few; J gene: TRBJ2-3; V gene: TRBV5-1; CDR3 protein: CASRPHIGEARDTQYF
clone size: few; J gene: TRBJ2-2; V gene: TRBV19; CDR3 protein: CASRTTVGTGELFF
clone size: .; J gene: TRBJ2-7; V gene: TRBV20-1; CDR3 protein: CSASDRGTHEQYF
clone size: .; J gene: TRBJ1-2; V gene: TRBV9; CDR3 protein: CASSVDEEGVIYGYTF
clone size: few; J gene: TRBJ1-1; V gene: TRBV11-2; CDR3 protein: CASSFTRETEAFF
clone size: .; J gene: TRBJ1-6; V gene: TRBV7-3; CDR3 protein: CASSSRTGRGSYNSPLHF
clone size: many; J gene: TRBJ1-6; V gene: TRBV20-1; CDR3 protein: CSANRAADSPLHF